What follows is one T cell receptor (beta chain) and its context. This sample is part of a study of blood T cell repertoires in COVID-19. Study-wide background: From the United States, Italy and Spain came samples of acute and convalescent COVID-19. T cells, B-cell-depleted T cells, or PBMCs provided the cDNA or gDNA that served as material.

Deletions cut 4 bases from V and 7 bases from J, with 17 bases between. Germline CDR1 reads SGHNT; CDR2 reads YYREEE (reference sequence). There are 15 residues in the CDR3. Original handling: Reference gene primers were amplified, and this amplification served to estimate nucleated cell counts. Data came from immunoSEQ multiplex PCR; TCRdb stores just in-frame clones and leaves some out. V, J and clone size reflect that table, while D and trimming were determined from the DNA. The sample consists of fewer than 90,000 clones, approximately 88% of them appearing once. The TCR sequence derives from a man aged 65 to 85 with acute or convalescent COVID-19. The chain combines TRBV5-4 with TRBJ1-4; D remains ambiguous. The sample taken for sequencing was peripheral blood. The CDR3 bases are TGTGCCAGCAGCCGGAGCCGATCCTTGAGTGAAAAACTGTTTTTT. It is translated as CASSRSRSLSEKLFF.